The sequence of this T cell receptor beta chain was determined in a study of stem cell transplantation in POMP-related autoinflammatory disease. Study-wide background: CD8+ T cells were low and CD4+ cells naive-skewed before transplant. Through one year post-transplant, neutrophils and platelets were 100% of graft donor origin.

Study-wide results and limits: PRAID patients trended toward lower TRB diversity and higher clonality in all analyzed T-cell subsets.

To note about this clone: What it recognizes is unknown.

Assay: immunoSEQ multiplex PCR; the TCRdb copy retains only in-frame clones and omits some. Among tens of thousands of clones, more than 75% were seen once, and the ten largest hold around 0.72%. Prominent immunodeficiency with autoinflammation defined PRAID. The trim removed 6 bases at V and 8 bases at J, leaving 11 bases unmatched. This CDR3 has 15 amino acids. Germline CDR1 LGHDT, CDR2 YNNKEL (reference sequence). Sequences were derived from CD4+ T cells from PBMCs, sampled after stem cell transplantation. The rearrangement uses TRBV3-1 (or the pseudogene TRBV3-2) and TRBJ2-1; 9 bases are a match to TRBD2. This clonotype was sampled from a human patient with POMP-related autoinflammation and immune dysregulation (PRAID). Some T cells may be graft donor cells. CDR3 sequence (DNA): TGTGCCAGCAGTCCCGGGCCAGCGGGGGGCGATGAGCAGTTCTTC. Its translation: CASSPGPAGGDEQFF.